This T cell receptor beta chain was observed in a study of vaccination and CD4 T cells after COVID-19. Germline trimming cut 10 bases from V and 5 bases from J; bases unmatched to any gene: 10. This CDR3 comprises 13 residues. General study results and limits: With convalescent patients, a median approximately 90% of reactive clones emerged solely after vaccination.

The treatment was: roughly 10-day PBMC culture with coronavirus spike peptide pools or control peptides (ViraFEST assay). Details on this clonotype: Its antigen is unknown.

Cultured CD4+ T-cell DNA underwent Oncomine TCR Beta short-read sequencing. TCRdb itself ran the PCR reads through MiXCR, one entry per CDR3 protein. The sample shows about 14,000 distinct CDR3 sequences, over 25% of them seen only once. Sequencing was done on a sample of cultured CD4+ T cells from blood. The receptor was derived from a human donor with COVID-19. This chain uses TRBV12-3 or TRBV12-4 with TRBJ1-2, with 7 bases identical to TRBD1. CDR3 sequence reads: CATRTGADYGYTF. CDR3 DNA sequence: TGTGCCACGAGAACAGGGGCAGATTATGGCTACACCTTC.